Given below is one T cell receptor beta chain in context. During active infection, Seattle patients enrolled and were then monitored through disease. These data come from a study of blood T cell repertoires in COVID-19. For the study at large: Donors in the United States, Italy and Spain gave samples during acute or convalescent COVID-19. T cells, B-cell-depleted T cells, or PBMCs provided the cDNA or gDNA that served as material.

The germline gives CDR1 KGHSH, CDR2 LQKENI. This CDR3 is built from 16 residues. V lost 3 bases to trimming and J lost 5 bases, with 16 bases between them. In the study's own analysis: Amplification with reference gene primers provided the estimates of nucleated cell counts. Libraries were prepared by immunoSEQ multiplex PCR; TCRdb keeps only in-frame clonotypes and omits some of them. The V and J calls and clone size are taken from that table; D and trimming were inferred from the DNA. Here the sample spans about 150,000 clones, approximately 80% being singletons. Material: peripheral blood. This clonotype originated in a woman aged 60-75 years with COVID-19, enrolled during active disease. The chain employs TRBV18 and TRBJ1-4; D is unresolved. This CDR3 is CASSPGGGASNEKLFF. Written as DNA, the CDR3 is TGTGCCAGCTCACCGGGAGGCGGAGCCTCCAATGAAAAACTGTTTTTT.